The clone carrying this T cell receptor (beta chain) was detected once. This sample is part of a study of control samples from healthy donors and cancer patients. TCRdb's table, derived via immunoSEQ multiplex PCR, lists solely in-frame clones and lacks some. The data contain roughly 160,000 clones, around 90% of them singletons. The CDR3 runs to 15 residues. Germline V gene sequence: CDR1 PRHDT, CDR2 FYEKMQ (reference sequence). The V segment lost 5 bases and the J segment 2 bases; nucleotides outside the gene matches: 6. This sequence joins TRBV13 and TRBJ1-2; 9 bases line up with TRBD1. The sequenced material came from blood. The TCR comes from a woman in her twenties or thirties in good health. The chain's CDR3 is CASSAGQGLNYGYTF. For the CDR3, the DNA is TGTGCCAGCAGCGCAGGACAGGGGTTAAACTATGGCTACACCTTC.